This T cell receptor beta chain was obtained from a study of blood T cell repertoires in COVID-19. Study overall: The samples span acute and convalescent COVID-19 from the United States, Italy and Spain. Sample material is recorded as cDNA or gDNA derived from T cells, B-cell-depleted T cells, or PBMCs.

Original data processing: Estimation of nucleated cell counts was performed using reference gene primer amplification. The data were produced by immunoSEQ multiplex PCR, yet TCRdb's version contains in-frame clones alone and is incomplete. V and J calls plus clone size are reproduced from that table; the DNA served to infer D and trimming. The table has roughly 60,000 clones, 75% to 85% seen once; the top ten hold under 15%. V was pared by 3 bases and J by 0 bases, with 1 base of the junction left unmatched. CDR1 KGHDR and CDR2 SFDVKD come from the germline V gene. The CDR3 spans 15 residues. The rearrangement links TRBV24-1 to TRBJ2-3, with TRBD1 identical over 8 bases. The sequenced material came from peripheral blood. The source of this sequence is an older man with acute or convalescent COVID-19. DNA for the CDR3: TGTGCCACCAGTGATCGGACAGGGAGCACAGATACGCAGTATTTT. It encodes CATSDRTGSTDTQYF.